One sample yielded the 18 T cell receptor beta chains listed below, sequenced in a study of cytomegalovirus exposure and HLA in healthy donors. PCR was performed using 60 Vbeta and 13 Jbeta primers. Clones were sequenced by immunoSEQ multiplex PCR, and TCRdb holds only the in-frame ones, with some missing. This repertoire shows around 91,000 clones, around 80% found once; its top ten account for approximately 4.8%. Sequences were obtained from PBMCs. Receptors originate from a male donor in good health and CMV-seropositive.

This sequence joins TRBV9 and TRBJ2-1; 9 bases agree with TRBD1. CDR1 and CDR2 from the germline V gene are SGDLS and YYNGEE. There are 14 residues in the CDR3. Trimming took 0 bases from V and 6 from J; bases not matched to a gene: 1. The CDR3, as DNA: TGTGCCAGCAGCGTAGCGACAGGGGGCAATGAGCAGTTCTTC. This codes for CASSVATGGNEQFF.

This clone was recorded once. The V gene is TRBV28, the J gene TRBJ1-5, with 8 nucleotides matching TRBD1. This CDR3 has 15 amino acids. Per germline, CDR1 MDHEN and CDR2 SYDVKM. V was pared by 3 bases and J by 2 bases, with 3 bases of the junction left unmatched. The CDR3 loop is CASSLTGARNQPQHF. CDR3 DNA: TGTGCCAGCAGTTTGACAGGGGCGCGCAATCAGCCCCAGCATTTT.

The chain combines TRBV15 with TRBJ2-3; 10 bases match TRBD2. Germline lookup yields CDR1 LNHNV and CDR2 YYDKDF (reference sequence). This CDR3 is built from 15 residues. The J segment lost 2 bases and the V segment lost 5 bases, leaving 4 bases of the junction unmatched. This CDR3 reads CATSPAGGSTDTQYF. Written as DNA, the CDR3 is TGTGCCACCAGCCCAGCGGGGGGGTCCACAGATACGCAGTATTTT.

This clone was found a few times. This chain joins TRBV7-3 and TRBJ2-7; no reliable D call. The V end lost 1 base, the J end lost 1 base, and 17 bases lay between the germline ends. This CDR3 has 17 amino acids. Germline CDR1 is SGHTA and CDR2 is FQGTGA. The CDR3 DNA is TGTGCCAGCAGCTTAATAGGCAGGCTTGAGTCTTCCTACGAGCAGTACTTC. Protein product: CASSLIGRLESSYEQYF.

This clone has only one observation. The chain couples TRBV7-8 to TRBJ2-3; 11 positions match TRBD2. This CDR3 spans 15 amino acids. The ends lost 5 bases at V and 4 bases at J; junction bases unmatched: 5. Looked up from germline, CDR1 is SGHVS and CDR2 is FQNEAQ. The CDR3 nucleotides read TGTGCCAGCAGCAAACCGACTAGCGGGGCAGATACGCAGTATTTT. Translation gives CASSKPTSGADTQYF.

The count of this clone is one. The CDR3 here is CSGAEQETQYF. In DNA, the CDR3 is TGCAGTGGTGCGGAGCAAGAGACCCAGTACTTC. The rearrangement joins TRBV20-1 to TRBJ2-5; D gene ambiguous. This CDR3 has 11 amino acids. Per the germline V gene, CDR1 is DFQATT and CDR2 is SNEGSKA (reference sequence). The V and J ends lost 7 bases and 2 bases respectively, with 8 bases between them.

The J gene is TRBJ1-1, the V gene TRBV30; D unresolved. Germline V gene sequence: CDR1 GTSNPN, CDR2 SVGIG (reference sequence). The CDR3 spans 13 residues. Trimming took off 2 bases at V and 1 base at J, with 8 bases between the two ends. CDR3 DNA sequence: TGTGCCTGGAGTACCCGAGCGAACACTGAAGCTTTCTTT. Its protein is CAWSTRANTEAFF.

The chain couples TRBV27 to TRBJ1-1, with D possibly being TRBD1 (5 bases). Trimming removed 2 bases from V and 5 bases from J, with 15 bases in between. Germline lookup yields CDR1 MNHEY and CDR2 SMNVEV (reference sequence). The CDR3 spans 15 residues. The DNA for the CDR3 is TGTGCCAGCAGTTTACGCAAGGGGAGGAATACTGAAGCTTTCTTT. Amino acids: CASSLRKGRNTEAFF.

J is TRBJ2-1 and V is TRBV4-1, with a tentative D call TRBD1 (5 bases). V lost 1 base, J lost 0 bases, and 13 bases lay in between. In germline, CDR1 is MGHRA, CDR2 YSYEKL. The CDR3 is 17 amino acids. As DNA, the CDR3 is TGCGCCAGCAGCCAAGTGGATATGGGGCTCTCCTACAATGAGCAGTTCTTC. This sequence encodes CASSQVDMGLSYNEQFF.

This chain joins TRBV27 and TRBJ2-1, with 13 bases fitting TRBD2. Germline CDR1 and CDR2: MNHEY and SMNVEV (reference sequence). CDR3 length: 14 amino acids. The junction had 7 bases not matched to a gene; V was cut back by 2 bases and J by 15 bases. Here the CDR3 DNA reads TGTGCCAGCAGTTTAACTAGCGGGGGGGTGGGTCCGTTCTTC. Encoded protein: CASSLTSGGVGPFF.

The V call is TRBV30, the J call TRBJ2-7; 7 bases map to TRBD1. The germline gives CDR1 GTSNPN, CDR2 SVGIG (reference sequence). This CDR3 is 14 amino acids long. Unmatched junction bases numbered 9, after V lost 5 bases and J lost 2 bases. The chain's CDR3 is CAWGTVRRPYEQYF. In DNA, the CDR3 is TGTGCCTGGGGGACAGTTAGGAGGCCCTACGAGCAGTACTTC.

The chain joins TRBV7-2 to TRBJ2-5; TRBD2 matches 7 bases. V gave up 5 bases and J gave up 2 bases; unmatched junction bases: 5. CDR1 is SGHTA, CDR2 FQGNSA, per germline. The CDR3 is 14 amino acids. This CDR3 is CASSPLAVQETQYF. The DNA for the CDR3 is TGTGCCAGCAGCCCCCTAGCGGTGCAAGAGACCCAGTACTTC. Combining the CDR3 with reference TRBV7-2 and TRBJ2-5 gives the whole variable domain GAGVSQSPSNKVTEKGKDVELRCDPISGHTALYWYRQSLGQGLEFLIYFQGNSAPDKSGLPSDRFSAERTGGSVSTLTIQRTQQEDSAVYLCASSPLAVQETQYFGPGTRLLVL.

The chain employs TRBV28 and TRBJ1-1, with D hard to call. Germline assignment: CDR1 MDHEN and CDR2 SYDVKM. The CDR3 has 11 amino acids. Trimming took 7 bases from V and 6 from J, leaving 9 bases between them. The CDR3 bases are TGTGCCAGCATTGGGCTCGCTGAAGCTTTCTTT. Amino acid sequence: CASIGLAEAFF.

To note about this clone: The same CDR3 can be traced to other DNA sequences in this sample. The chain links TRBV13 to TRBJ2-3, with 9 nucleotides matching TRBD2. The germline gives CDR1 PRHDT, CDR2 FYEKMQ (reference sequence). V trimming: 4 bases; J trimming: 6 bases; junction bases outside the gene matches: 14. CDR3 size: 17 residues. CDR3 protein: CASSSQGGRGRYDTQYF. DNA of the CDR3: TGTGCCAGCAGCTCACAGGGCGGGAGGGGGAGATACGATACGCAGTATTTT.

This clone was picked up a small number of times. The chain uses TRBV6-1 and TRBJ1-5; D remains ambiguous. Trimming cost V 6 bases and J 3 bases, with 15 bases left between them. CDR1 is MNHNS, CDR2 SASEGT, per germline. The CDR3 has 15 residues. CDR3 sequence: CASRRGHSSNQPQHF. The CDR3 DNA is TGTGCCAGCAGACGGGGTCATAGTTCCAATCAGCCCCAGCATTTT.

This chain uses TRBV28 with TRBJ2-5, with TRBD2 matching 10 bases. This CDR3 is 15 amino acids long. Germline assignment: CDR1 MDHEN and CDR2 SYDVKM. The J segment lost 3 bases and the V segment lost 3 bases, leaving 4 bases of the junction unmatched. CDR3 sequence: CASSFVSGREETQYF. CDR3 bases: TGTGCCAGCAGTTTTGTAAGCGGGAGGGAAGAGACCCAGTACTTC.

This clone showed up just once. The CDR3 DNA follows: TGTGCCAGCAGCCCCGGGACAGTATATGGCTACACCTTC. This sequence encodes CASSPGTVYGYTF. The chain couples TRBV5-4 to TRBJ1-2, with 7 nucleotides matching TRBD1. With V trimmed by 4 bases and J by 5 bases, 5 bases remained unmatched. The germline gives CDR1 SGHNT, CDR2 YYREEE (reference sequence). The CDR3 spans 13 residues. Using reference TRBV5-4 and TRBJ1-2 for the parts outside the CDR3, the full variable domain is ETGVTQSPTHLIKTRGQQVTLRCSSQSGHNTVSWYQQALGQGPQFIFQYYREEENGRGNFPPRFSGLQFPNYSSELNVNALELDDSALYLCASSPGTVYGYTFGSGTRLTVV.

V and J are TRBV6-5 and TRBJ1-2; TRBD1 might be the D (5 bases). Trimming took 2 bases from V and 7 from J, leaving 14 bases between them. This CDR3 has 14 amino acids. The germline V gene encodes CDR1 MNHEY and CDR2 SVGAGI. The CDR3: CASSYGTGLGGYTF. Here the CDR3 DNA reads TGTGCCAGCAGTTACGGGACTGGGCTTGGTGGCTACACCTTC.